The next 27 T cell receptor beta chains were all read from a single sample in a study of blood T cell repertoires in COVID-19. Clones were sequenced by immunoSEQ multiplex PCR, and TCRdb holds only the in-frame ones, with some missing. The top ten clones hold under 2% of a sample with some 320,000 clones, 75% to 90% of them seen once. Source material: PBMCs or T cells enriched from blood (not recorded which). These receptors were taken from a woman younger than 45 who had been exposed to COVID-19.

The chain employs TRBV28 and TRBJ2-1; TRBD2 is a possible D gene (5 bases). Germline V gives CDR1 MDHEN, CDR2 SYDVKM. V lost 4 bases and J lost 6, with 10 bases in between. The CDR3 loop spans 13 amino acids. In DNA form, the CDR3 reads TGTGCCAGCAGTTATCCGGGGTCCAATGAGCAGTTCTTC. It codes for CASSYPGSNEQFF.

This clone was seen once. The rearrangement uses TRBV7-9 and TRBJ1-3; 8 positions agree with TRBD1. The junction had 5 bases not matched to a gene; V was cut back by 3 bases and J by 4 bases. Germline V gene data show CDR1 as SEHNR and CDR2 as FQNEAQ (reference sequence). The length of the CDR3 is 15 residues. The CDR3 nucleotides read TGTGCCAGCAGCTTGGGCAGGGGGCGAGGAAACACCATATATTTT. It specifies CASSLGRGRGNTIYF.

This clone has just a few counts. The chain carries TRBV5-1 and TRBJ1-4, with 7 bases fitting TRBD1. V lost 0 bases and J lost 5; bases outside the gene matches: 10. Germline-derived CDR1 and CDR2 are SGHRS and YFSETQ. This CDR3 has 17 amino acids. CDR3 protein: CASSLGGTANSNEKLFF. The DNA of the CDR3 is TGCGCCAGCAGCTTGGGCGGGACAGCCAACTCGAATGAAAAACTGTTTTTT.

The chain employs TRBV27 and TRBJ2-7; D remains unclear. Germline CDR1 is MNHEY and CDR2 is SMNVEV (reference sequence). The CDR3 is 11 residues long. Trimming pared 8 bases from V and 5 bases from J, leaving 10 bases between. The CDR3 loop reads CASGLQHEQYF. CDR3 sequence (DNA): TGTGCCAGCGGATTACAGCACGAGCAGTACTTC.

As regards this clone: This specimen includes other DNA sequences encoding the same CDR3. The rearrangement uses TRBV7-9 and TRBJ1-2; 8 bases are shared with TRBD1. The CDR3 contains 14 residues. Germline assignment: CDR1 SEHNR and CDR2 FQNEAQ (reference sequence). After removal of 1 base from V and 3 bases from J, the junction contained 1 base not matched to a gene. The CDR3 DNA follows: TGTGCCAGCAGCTTAGAGACAGGGGACTATGGCTACACCTTC. Amino acids: CASSLETGDYGYTF.

The V and J genes are TRBV27 and TRBJ2-1; D not resolved. This CDR3 region has 12 residues. From germline, CDR1 is MNHEY and CDR2 SMNVEV (reference sequence). V lost 8 bases and J lost 4, with 9 bases in between. The CDR3 loop reads CASGSKYNEQFF. The CDR3 nucleotides are TGTGCCAGCGGCTCCAAGTACAATGAGCAGTTCTTC.

J is TRBJ2-5 and V is TRBV2; TRBD1 aligns across 9 bases. The V gene's germline CDR1 is SNHLY and CDR2 FYNNEI. The ends lost 10 bases at V and 1 base at J; junction bases unmatched: 4. The length of the CDR3 is 13 residues. DNA for the CDR3: TGTGCCATCTCGGACAGGGGCCAAGAGACCCAGTACTTC. Its protein is CAISDRGQETQYF.

The chain is built from TRBV29-1 and TRBJ1-1; 8 bases are shared with TRBD1. The ends lost 4 bases at V and 11 bases at J; junction bases unmatched: 6. In germline, CDR1 is SQVTM, CDR2 ANQGSEA. This CDR3 is 11 amino acids long. CDR3 bases: TGCAGCGTTGGAGGACAGGGCGACGCTTTCTTT. Amino acids: CSVGGQGDAFF.

The chain employs TRBV27 and TRBJ2-7, with 12 positions matching TRBD1. The J segment lost 6 bases and the V segment lost 6 bases, leaving 9 bases of the junction unmatched. The germline V gene has CDR1 MNHEY and CDR2 SMNVEV (reference sequence). The CDR3 extends over 15 amino acids. The chain's CDR3 is CASSRPGQGAGEQYF. The CDR3 nucleotides are TGTGCCAGCAGCCGCCCGGGACAGGGGGCGGGCGAGCAGTACTTC.

The chain joins TRBV19 to TRBJ1-5; D possibly corresponds to TRBD1 (5 bases). Germline assignment: CDR1 LNHDA and CDR2 SQIVND (reference sequence). V was trimmed by 7 bases and J by 6 bases, leaving 13 bases between them. CDR3 length equals 13 residues. The CDR3 sequence: CASTLGEGQPQHF. DNA of the CDR3: TGTGCCAGTACCTTAGGGGAAGGTCAGCCCCAGCATTTT. Looking up the rest from reference TRBV19 and TRBJ1-5 gives the full variable domain: DGGITQSPKYLFRKEGQNVTLSCEQNLNHDAMYWYRQDPGQGLRLIYYSQIVNDFQKGDIAEGYSVSREKKESFPLTVTSAQKNPTAFYLCASTLGEGQPQHFGDGTRLSIL.

The chain is built from TRBV11-3 and TRBJ2-1, with D unclear. CDR1 SGHNT and CDR2 YENEEA come from the germline V gene. The CDR3 loop spans 13 amino acids. V was shortened by 0 bases and J by 7 bases, with 7 bases between the two germline ends. CDR3 sequence reads: CASSLDLLNEQFF. CDR3 nucleotides: TGTGCCAGCAGCTTAGACCTCCTAAATGAGCAGTTCTTC.

The chain combines TRBV10-2 with TRBJ1-5; possible D gene TRBD1, 6 bases. CDR3 size: 16 residues. Trimming cost V 2 bases and J 4 bases, with 15 bases left between them. Looked up from germline, CDR1 is WSHSY and CDR2 is SAAADI. The chain's CDR3 is CASSERQGRSNQPQHF. The CDR3 DNA follows: TGCGCCAGCAGTGAGCGGCAGGGGAGAAGTAATCAGCCCCAGCATTTT.

This clone has at least ten counts. The chain joins TRBV5-4 to TRBJ2-1; TRBD2 might be the D (5 bases). This CDR3 contains 14 residues. V lost 9 bases and J 3 bases, leaving 16 bases between the germline ends. The germline gives CDR1 SGHNT, CDR2 YYREEE (reference sequence). The CDR3 DNA reads as TGTGCCACCCAAGAGGGCCGACTCTACAATGAGCAGTTCTTC. Translated, it gives CATQEGRLYNEQFF. The complete variable domain, with remaining parts taken from reference TRBV5-4 and TRBJ2-1, reads ETGVTQSPTHLIKTRGQQVTLRCSSQSGHNTVSWYQQALGQGPQFIFQYYREEENGRGNFPPRFSGLQFPNYSSELNVNALELDDSALYLCATQEGRLYNEQFFGPGTRLTVL.

This chain links TRBV28 with TRBJ1-4, with 7 bases aligning to TRBD1. Germline CDR1 and CDR2: MDHEN and SYDVKM. This CDR3 spans 14 amino acids. V was clipped by 8 bases and J by 8 bases; unmatched bases: 11. In DNA, the CDR3 is TGTGCCAGCTTTAACCGGGACAGTGGCGAAAAACTGTTTTTT. Protein product: CASFNRDSGEKLFF.

The chain carries TRBV6-6 and TRBJ1-1; D is unclear. Germline-derived CDR1 and CDR2 are MNHNY and SVGAGI (reference sequence). Trimming left V 6 bases short and J 10 bases short, with 12 bases between. This CDR3 is 11 amino acids long. This chain's CDR3 is CASSPINGAFF. In nucleotides, the CDR3 is TGTGCCAGCAGCCCCATCAACGGAGCTTTCTTT.

The rearrangement joins TRBV28 to TRBJ1-5, with TRBD1 as a possible D gene (5 bases). The CDR3 sequence is 14 residues long. Germline lookup yields CDR1 MDHEN and CDR2 SYDVKM. The germline V and J ends were trimmed by 9 bases and 3 bases, with 15 bases remaining between them. The CDR3 protein is CASLMTGLNQPQHF. The CDR3 region has the DNA TGTGCCAGTCTTATGACGGGACTCAATCAGCCCCAGCATTTT. The full variable domain, rest sourced from reference TRBV28 and TRBJ1-5, is DVKVTQSSRYLVKRTGEKVFLECVQDMDHENMFWYRQDPGLGLRLIYFSYDVKMKEKGDIPEGYSVSREKKERFSLILESASTNQTSMYLCASLMTGLNQPQHFGDGTRLSIL.

The V and J genes are TRBV7-2 and TRBJ2-2, with D unclear. This CDR3 is 13 amino acids long. The V gene's germline CDR1 is SGHTA and CDR2 FQGNSA. V was pared by 1 base and J by 4 bases, with 4 bases between. The CDR3 DNA sequence: TGTGCCAGCAGCTTAGGTAGCACCGGGGAGCTGTTTTTT. It translates to CASSLGSTGELFF.

The V call is TRBV9, the J call TRBJ1-1, with D tentatively TRBD1 (6 bases). The germline V and J ends were trimmed by 6 bases and 0 bases, with 18 bases remaining between them. The CDR3 runs 16 residues. Germline V lookup: CDR1 SGDLS, CDR2 YYNGEE. CDR3 nucleotide sequence: TGTGCCAGCACGAGAGGGGGGGGCTATATGAACACTGAAGCTTTCTTT. Encoded protein: CASTRGGGYMNTEAFF.

This chain connects TRBV30 to TRBJ1-5; possible D gene TRBD1, 6 bases. With 0 bases removed from V and 7 bases from J, the gap between germline ends came to 10 bases. This CDR3 spans 13 amino acids. Germline V lookup: CDR1 GTSNPN, CDR2 SVGIG (reference sequence). This chain's CDR3 is CAWSVQGGQPQHF. CDR3 sequence (DNA): TGTGCCTGGAGTGTACAGGGCGGGCAGCCCCAGCATTTT.

The chain employs TRBV14 and TRBJ2-5, with 7 bases that match TRBD1. There are 16 residues in the CDR3. Germline CDR1 is SGHDN and CDR2 is FVKESK. Losses at the gene ends were 1 base for V and 2 bases for J; bases not matched to a gene: 7. Here the CDR3 reads CASSQVLGDRQETQYF. The CDR3 region has the DNA TGTGCCAGCAGCCAAGTGCTGGGGGACAGACAAGAGACCCAGTACTTC.

The chain couples TRBV11-2 to TRBJ1-4, with 7 bases identical to TRBD1. Unmatched junction bases numbered 8, after V lost 5 bases and J lost 5 bases. Germline V lookup: CDR1 SGHAT, CDR2 FQNNGV. The CDR3 length is 15 residues. The CDR3 DNA is TGTGCCAGCAGCGCCCTGACAGGGCGAAATGAAAAACTGTTTTTT. Its protein is CASSALTGRNEKLFF.

DNA of the CDR3: TGTGCCAGCAGCTTGCGGTCCTACGAGCAGTACTTC. Protein sequence: CASSLRSYEQYF. The chain employs TRBV5-6 and TRBJ2-7; no clear D. Germline CDR1 SGHDT, CDR2 YYEEEE. V was trimmed by 1 base and J by 1 base, leaving 3 bases between them. This CDR3 is 12 amino acids long.

The genes are TRBV7-2 and TRBJ1-1, with D possibly TRBD1 on 6 matching bases. Germline assignment: CDR1 SGHTA and CDR2 FQGNSA. V was shortened by 5 bases and J by 5 bases, with 18 bases between the two germline ends. This CDR3 spans 15 amino acids. As DNA, the CDR3 is TGTGCCAGCAGCCCGGCGGTAGGGGGTATAACTGAAGCTTTCTTT. Its translation: CASSPAVGGITEAFF.

The V and J genes are TRBV5-4 and TRBJ2-2; weak D call: TRBD1 (6 bases). This CDR3 region has 15 residues. Germline V gives CDR1 SGHNT, CDR2 YYREEE (reference sequence). V was shortened by 2 bases and J by 8 bases, with 16 bases between the two germline ends. The DNA for the CDR3 is TGTGCCAGCAGCTTTTTATCGCCAGGGGTTGGGGAGCTGTTTTTT. This encodes CASSFLSPGVGELFF.

The table lists this clone with a count of one. The rearrangement links TRBV28 to TRBJ1-1; no clear D. This CDR3 has 16 residues. Germline CDR1 reads MDHEN; CDR2 reads SYDVKM. The V gene lost 4 bases and the J gene lost 6 bases, with 21 bases spanning the gap. This chain's CDR3 is CASSSNQDPGRSEAFF. CDR3 DNA: TGTGCCAGCAGTTCCAACCAGGACCCTGGGAGATCTGAAGCTTTCTTT.

The chain is built from TRBV7-9 and TRBJ2-7; TRBD1 agrees at 7 bases. J lost 7 bases, V lost 1 base, and 7 bases had no gene match. Germline values: CDR1 SEHNR, CDR2 FQNEAQ (reference sequence). The CDR3 has 14 amino acids. The DNA for the CDR3 is TGTGCCAGCAGCTTAGTAACAGGGGCTCTTGAGCAGTACTTC. Its protein is CASSLVTGALEQYF.

The rearrangement uses TRBV18 and TRBJ1-1, with TRBD1 identical over 11 bases. Germline CDR1 is KGHSH and CDR2 is LQKENI. This CDR3 comprises 14 residues. With 3 bases clipped from V and 5 bases from J, the junction kept 2 bases outside the gene matches. The CDR3 is CASSPWDRGTEAFF. CDR3 DNA sequence: TGTGCCAGCTCACCTTGGGACAGGGGGACTGAAGCTTTCTTT.